This TCR beta chain is drawn from a study of shared clonotypes between healthy human individuals. The naive CD8 subset, CD45RO-negative cells positively selected for CCR7, excluded terminally differentiated effector memory CD45RA+ cells. Method: immunoSEQ multiplex PCR; TCRdb's copy keeps in-frame clones and lacks some. The profile covers about 2 million clones, with roughly 94% appearing a single time and approximately 1.2% taken by the ten largest. The CDR3 runs 14 residues. CDR1 and CDR2 (germline): GTSNPN, SVGIG (reference sequence). The V and J ends lost 0 bases and 7 bases respectively, with 12 bases between them.

This chain connects TRBV30 to TRBJ2-2; no clear D. This clonotype originated in a man between 18 and 35 years old in good health. The sample taken for sequencing was naive CD8+ T cells sorted from blood. The CDR3 spells CAWSVLGLGGELFF. Here the CDR3 DNA reads TGTGCCTGGAGTGTATTGGGGTTAGGCGGGGAGCTGTTTTTT.